Listed below are T cell receptor beta chains from one sample, sequenced in a study of identical twins. TCRdb used MiXCR to reprocess the 5' RACE reads, holding one entry per CDR3 protein. The data contain about 190,000 distinct CDR3 sequences, around a sixth of them singletons. The same sample was also used in a study of T cells expressing NK-cell markers.

Input material: CD8+ T cells sorted from blood. These receptors all stem from a woman in her late teens or twenties in good health. CDR3s include the opening cysteine and the closing phenylalanine or tryptophan. D genes are given only for firm matches. Clone size, where shown, is once, few, many, or a class for clones that have expanded.

CDR3aa	CDR3nt	abundance	d_gene	v_gene	j_gene
CASRLDGRNEQFF	TGTGCCAGCAGACTGGACGGCCGCAATGAGCAGTTCTTC	NA	NA	TRBV7-8	TRBJ2-1
CASSQDPSLGELFF	TGCGCCAGCAGCCAAGACCCCTCTCTTGGGGAGCTGTTTTTT	few	NA	TRBV4-3	TRBJ2-2
CASSQDHGTRPGGTQYF	TGCGCCAGCAGCCAAGATCATGGGACCCGGCCGGGTGGTACGCAGTATTTT	NA	NA	TRBV4-1	TRBJ2-3
CSASETGPYEQYF	TGCAGTGCTAGCGAGACAGGCCCCTACGAGCAGTACTTC	NA	NA	TRBV20-1	TRBJ2-7
CASSPPQATGELFF	TGTGCCAGCAGCCCACCCCAGGCCACCGGGGAGCTGTTTTTT	NA	NA	TRBV7-9	TRBJ2-2
CASIGTGFNEQFF	TGTGCCAGCATCGGGACAGGGTTCAATGAGCAGTTCTTC	few	TRBD1	TRBV6-1	TRBJ2-1
CASSDVTGLEGEQYF	TGCGCCAGCAGTGACGTTACAGGGTTGGAGGGCGAGCAGTACTTC	NA	NA	TRBV10-2	TRBJ2-7
CASSVGVGDEQFF	TGTGCCAGCAGCGTAGGTGTTGGCGATGAGCAGTTCTTC	NA	NA	TRBV9	TRBJ2-1
CASTPNQSYEQYF	TGTGCCAGCACCCCTAATCAGTCCTACGAGCAGTACTTC	NA	NA	TRBV7-2	TRBJ2-7
CASSFTANTEAFF	TGTGCCAGCAGTTTCACAGCGAACACTGAAGCTTTCTTT	NA	NA	TRBV12-3/TRBV12-4	TRBJ1-1
CSVPGRKETQYF	TGCAGCGTTCCGGGAAGGAAAGAGACCCAGTACTTC	NA	NA	TRBV29-1	TRBJ2-5
CSAREPPEAFF	TGCAGTGCTAGAGAACCCCCTGAAGCTTTCTTT	many	NA	TRBV20-1	TRBJ1-1
CASGWTGGNEQYF	TGTGCCAGCGGCTGGACAGGGGGTAACGAGCAGTACTTC	NA	TRBD1	TRBV25-1	TRBJ2-7
CASTSRQGGYTF	TGTGCCAGCACCTCAAGACAGGGTGGCTACACCTTC	NA	TRBD1	TRBV9	TRBJ1-2
CASSESVLGGGQFF	TGCGCCAGCAGTGAGTCGGTTCTAGGGGGCGGGCAGTTCTTC	few	TRBD1	TRBV10-2	TRBJ2-1
CASSLGQETYEQYF	TGTGCCAGCAGCCTCGGACAGGAGACCTACGAGCAGTACTTC	NA	TRBD1	TRBV7-9	TRBJ2-7
CSARAFDGHEQFF	TGCAGTGCTAGAGCTTTCGATGGCCATGAGCAGTTCTTC	few	NA	TRBV20-1	TRBJ2-1
CASSLGLPSYNEQFF	TGTGCCAGCAGTCTGGGGCTACCCTCCTACAATGAGCAGTTCTTC	NA	NA	TRBV12-3/TRBV12-4	TRBJ2-1
CATARRTGVNEQFF	TGTGCCACCGCTAGGAGGACTGGAGTCAATGAGCAGTTCTTC	few	NA	TRBV15	TRBJ2-1
CASSHSGSWSYEQYF	TGTGCCAGCAGCCATAGCGGGAGTTGGTCCTACGAGCAGTACTTC	NA	TRBD2	TRBV7-8	TRBJ2-7
CASSFGLLAVTYEQYF	TGCGCCAGCAGCTTCGGGCTCCTAGCGGTTACCTACGAGCAGTACTTC	NA	TRBD2	TRBV5-1	TRBJ2-7
CASSVLGNTEAFF	TGTGCCAGCAGCGTCCTTGGGAACACTGAAGCTTTCTTT	few	NA	TRBV9	TRBJ1-1
CASGGARYEQYF	TGTGCCAGCGGTGGAGCGAGGTACGAGCAGTACTTC	few	NA	TRBV12-3/TRBV12-4	TRBJ2-7
CSVPRTGGGEQYF	TGCAGCGTCCCACGGACTGGAGGAGGGGAGCAGTACTTC	NA	NA	TRBV29-1	TRBJ2-7